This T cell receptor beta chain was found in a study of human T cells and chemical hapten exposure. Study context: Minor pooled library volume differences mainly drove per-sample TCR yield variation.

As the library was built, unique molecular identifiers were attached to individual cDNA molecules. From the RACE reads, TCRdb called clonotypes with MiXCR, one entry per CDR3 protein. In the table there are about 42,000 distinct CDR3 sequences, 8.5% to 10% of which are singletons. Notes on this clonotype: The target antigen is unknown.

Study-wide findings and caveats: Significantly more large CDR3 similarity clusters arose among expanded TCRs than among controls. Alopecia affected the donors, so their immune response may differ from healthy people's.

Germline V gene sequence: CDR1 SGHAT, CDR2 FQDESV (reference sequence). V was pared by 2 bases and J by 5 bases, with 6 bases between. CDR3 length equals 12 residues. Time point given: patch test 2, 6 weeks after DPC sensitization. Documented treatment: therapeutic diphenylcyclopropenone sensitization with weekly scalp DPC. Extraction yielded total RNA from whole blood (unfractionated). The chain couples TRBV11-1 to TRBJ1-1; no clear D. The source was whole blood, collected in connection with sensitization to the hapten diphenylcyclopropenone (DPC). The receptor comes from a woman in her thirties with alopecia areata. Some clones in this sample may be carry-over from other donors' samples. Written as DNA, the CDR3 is TGTGCCAGCAGCTTACAGACTACTGAAGCTTTCTTT. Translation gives CASSLQTTEAFF.